The 4 T cell receptor beta chains below were found in one sample sequenced in a study of blood T cell repertoires in COVID-19. The repertoire was sequenced with immunoSEQ multiplex PCR; TCRdb's copy has only in-frame clones and lacks some. Of more than 150,000 clones in the sample, around nine tenths were seen once. The sequenced sample consisted of peripheral blood. These receptors all come from a man aged 35-49 years with active or convalescent COVID-19.

The chain couples TRBV30 to TRBJ2-7; D may be TRBD1 (6 bases). V lost 4 bases, J lost 0 bases, and 13 bases lay in between. The CDR3 has 14 residues. Germline loops: CDR1 GTSNPN, CDR2 SVGIG (reference sequence). The CDR3 is CAWNSQDSSYEQYF. CDR3 bases: TGTGCCTGGAATTCGCAGGACAGCTCCTACGAGCAGTACTTC.

This chain connects TRBV25-1 to TRBJ1-2, with D hard to call. Per germline, CDR1 MGHDK and CDR2 SYGVNS. Trimming stripped 2 bases from V and 0 bases from J, with 7 bases between. This CDR3 has 14 residues. The CDR3: CASSEPRTNYGYTF. CDR3 nucleotides: TGTGCCAGCAGTGAACCCAGAACTAACTATGGCTACACCTTC.

The chain recombines TRBV11-3 with TRBJ1-1; the D is unclear. The V gene's germline CDR1 is SGHNT and CDR2 YENEEA. V dropped 1 base and J dropped 0 bases, with 6 bases sitting between them. The CDR3 loop spans 14 amino acids. CDR3 sequence reads: CASSLARMNTEAFF. Here the CDR3 DNA reads TGTGCCAGCAGCTTAGCGCGGATGAACACTGAAGCTTTCTTT.

This clone was observed a handful of times. The J gene is TRBJ2-2, the V gene TRBV5-1; the D is unclear. Trimming stripped 1 base from V and 0 bases from J, with 7 bases between. Germline-derived CDR1 and CDR2 are SGHRS and YFSETQ. This CDR3 is 15 amino acids long. The CDR3 reads CASSLFGANTGELFF. The CDR3 DNA is TGCGCCAGCAGCTTGTTCGGAGCGAACACCGGGGAGCTGTTTTTT.